This entry lists 3 T cell receptor beta chains sequenced from one sample in a study of blood T cell repertoires in COVID-19. This table comes from immunoSEQ multiplex PCR, and its TCRdb copy is limited to in-frame clones, with some not included. The table has about 440,000 clones, 88% seen once; the top ten hold over 10%. The sample consisted of peripheral blood. These receptors came from a woman between 50 and 59 years old with COVID-19, enrolled during active disease.

The V and J genes are TRBV6-5 and TRBJ2-7, with a weak D call TRBD2 (7 bases). The CDR3 contains 14 residues. V lost 6 bases, J lost 2 bases, and 14 bases lay in between. Germline V gives CDR1 MNHEY, CDR2 SVGAGI. The CDR3: CASRRGGPTYEQYF. The CDR3 DNA follows: TGTGCCAGCAGGAGGGGGGGACCCACCTACGAGCAGTACTTC.

The chain uses TRBV5-4 and TRBJ1-5; D is ambiguous. Between the trimmed V and J ends, which lost 0 bases and 3 bases, there was a span of 16 bases. The CDR3 is made up of 17 amino acids. The V gene's germline CDR1 is SGHNT and CDR2 YYREEE (reference sequence). In DNA, the CDR3 is TGTGCCAGCAGCTTGGACCTCGATGGCAATCCCAATCAGCCCCAGCATTTT. As protein: CASSLDLDGNPNQPQHF.

The CDR3 reads CASSTLGQSSGNTIYF. The CDR3 coding sequence is TGTGCCAGTAGTACCCTTGGACAGTCCTCTGGAAACACCATATATTTT. The chain is built from TRBV19 and TRBJ1-3, with D maybe TRBD1 (6 bases). This CDR3 contains 16 residues. V was shortened by 4 bases and J by 0 bases, with 13 bases between the two germline ends. Per germline, CDR1 LNHDA and CDR2 SQIVND (reference sequence).